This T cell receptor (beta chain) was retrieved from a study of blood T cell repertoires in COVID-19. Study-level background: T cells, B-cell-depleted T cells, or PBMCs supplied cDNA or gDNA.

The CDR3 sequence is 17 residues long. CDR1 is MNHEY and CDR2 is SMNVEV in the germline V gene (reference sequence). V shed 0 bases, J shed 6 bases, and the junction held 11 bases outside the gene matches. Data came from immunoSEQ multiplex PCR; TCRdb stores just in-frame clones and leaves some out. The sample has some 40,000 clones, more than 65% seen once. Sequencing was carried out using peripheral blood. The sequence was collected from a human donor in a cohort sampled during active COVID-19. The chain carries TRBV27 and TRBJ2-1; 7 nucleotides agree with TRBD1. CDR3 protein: CASSLSVPTGTSNEQFF. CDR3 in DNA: TGTGCCAGCAGTTTATCGGTCCCGACAGGGACGTCCAATGAGCAGTTCTTC.